This TCR beta chain was captured by sequencing in a study of blood T cell repertoires in COVID-19. In the study overall: T cells, B-cell-depleted T cells, or PBMCs provided the cDNA or gDNA that served as material.

Assay: immunoSEQ multiplex PCR; the TCRdb copy retains only in-frame clones and omits some. The sample carries about 160,000 clones, around 80% recorded once. Germline assignment: CDR1 SGHTA and CDR2 FQGNSA. The J segment lost 1 base and the V segment lost 4 bases, leaving 1 base of the junction unmatched. CDR3 length equals 14 residues. The clonotype originates from a woman older than 75 with acute or convalescent COVID-19. The chain is built from TRBV7-2 and TRBJ1-1; the match to TRBD1 covers 9 bases. The specimen was peripheral blood. The CDR3 reads CASSSGQGNTEAFF. For the CDR3, the DNA is TGTGCCAGCAGCTCGGGACAGGGGAACACTGAAGCTTTCTTT.